Below, 22 T cell receptor beta chains from the same sample are listed, as sequenced in a study of beta chain features in type 1 diabetes listed by TCRdb under 2018. Receptor amplification or capture employed the immunoSEQ multiplex PCR assay. The High Capacity cDNA Reverse Transcription Kit was used to reverse transcribe all of the isolated RNA, meaning that expressed TCRB transcripts were what got sequenced. This is the immuneACCESS table as TCRdb keeps it, with only in-frame sequences that have V and J called. A part of the clones is gone; compared with another copy, unresolved V genes explain less than half, and the rest is unexplained. This sample comprises hundreds of thousands of clones, more than 9% of them detected only once. The ten largest clones represent 0.03% to 0.04% of the sample. The sample was naive CD4+ T cells from blood. What this sample's cell subset or site label stands for: true naive CD4+ T cells. These receptor sequences come from a young woman in good health.

This clone came up a few times. V is TRBV14 and J is TRBJ2-1; TRBD2 matches 9 bases. Trimming removed 4 bases from V and 5 bases from J; junction bases left unmatched: 6. Germline CDR1 and CDR2: SGHDN and FVKESK. The CDR3 spans 15 residues. CDR3 nucleotide sequence: TGTGCCAGCAGCCCCCTAGCGGGAAGGAACAATGAGCAGTTCTTC. Its translation is CASSPLAGRNNEQFF.

In its sample, this clone was seen a few times. The genes are TRBV30 and TRBJ1-1; TRBD1 agrees at 8 bases. The J segment lost 5 bases and the V segment lost 2 bases, leaving 4 bases of the junction unmatched. This CDR3 contains 13 residues. The germline V gene has CDR1 GTSNPN and CDR2 SVGIG (reference sequence). In DNA form, the CDR3 reads TGTGCCTGGAGTCAACAGGGGGGAACTGAAGCTTTCTTT. This codes for CAWSQQGGTEAFF.

This clone appeared a few times. This chain joins TRBV5-4 and TRBJ1-4; 12 nucleotides agree with TRBD1. The CDR3 runs to 16 residues. Trimming cost V 5 bases and J 7 bases; bases outside gene matches: 9. CDR1 is SGHNT, CDR2 YYREEE, per germline (reference sequence). CDR3 residues: CASSRDRGRLAEKLFF. In DNA, the CDR3 is TGTGCCAGCAGTAGGGACAGGGGGCGACTCGCTGAAAAACTGTTTTTT.

The rearrangement joins TRBV27 to TRBJ2-7, with a possible D match to TRBD2 (6 bases). The CDR3 contains 13 residues. Germline V gene lookup returns CDR1 MNHEY and CDR2 SMNVEV (reference sequence). Trimming left V 3 bases short and J 7 bases short, with 13 bases between. CDR3 residues: CASSFAGTGEQYF. CDR3 bases: TGTGCCAGCAGTTTTGCGGGAACTGGGGAGCAGTACTTC.

This clone showed up just a few times. The V call is TRBV5-4, the J call TRBJ2-3; 7 nucleotides line up with TRBD1. J lost 1 base, V lost 5 bases, and 7 bases had no gene match. The CDR3 has 15 residues. Germline V CDR1 and CDR2: SGHNT, YYREEE (reference sequence). The CDR3 is CASRTTGSGTDTQYF. CDR3 DNA: TGTGCCAGCAGAACGACAGGGTCGGGCACAGATACGCAGTATTTT.

The chain carries TRBV7-9 and TRBJ2-5, with a weak D call TRBD2 (5 bases). The DNA end is a closer match to TRBJ2-7, so the J assignment may be wrong. This CDR3 has 14 amino acids. Germline-derived CDR1 and CDR2 are SEHNR and FQNEAQ (reference sequence). DNA for the CDR3: TGTGCCAGCATGACGGGGAACGGGAAATACGAGCAGTACTTC. Translation gives CASMTGNGKYEQYF.

This clone was found a few times. This chain connects TRBV15 to TRBJ2-7; D unclear. V was cut by 1 base and J by 5 bases, with 6 bases left in between. In germline, CDR1 is LNHNV, CDR2 YYDKDF (reference sequence). This CDR3 spans 12 amino acids. In DNA, the CDR3 is TGTGCCACCAGCAGAGTAAATAACGAGCAGTACTTC. Its protein product is CATSRVNNEQYF. Using reference TRBV15 and TRBJ2-7 for the parts outside the CDR3, the full variable domain is DAMVIQNPRYQVTQFGKPVTLSCSQTLNHNVMYWYQQKSSQAPKLLFHYYDKDFNNEADTPDNFQSRRPNTSFCFLDIRSPGLGDTAMYLCATSRVNNEQYFGPGTRLTVT.

Remarks on this clone: This same CDR3 is encoded by further DNA sequences in the sample. V is TRBV30 and J is TRBJ2-5; perhaps TRBD1 as D (6 bases). CDR1 GTSNPN and CDR2 SVGIG come from the germline V gene (reference sequence). The CDR3 contains 13 residues. Between the trimmed V and J ends, which lost 3 bases and 5 bases, there was a span of 13 bases. The CDR3: CAWSRGVRETQYF. The DNA for the CDR3 is TGTGCCTGGAGCAGGGGAGTCCGGGAGACCCAGTACTTC.

The chain uses TRBV18 and TRBJ2-7, with 8 nucleotides matching TRBD1. This CDR3 contains 15 residues. Trimming at V came to 6 bases and at J to 2 bases, leaving 9 bases not matched to a gene. CDR1 KGHSH and CDR2 LQKENI come from the germline V gene. In nucleotides, the CDR3 is TGTGCCAGCTCTCGACAGACAGGGGCGACCTACGAGCAGTACTTC. It specifies CASSRQTGATYEQYF.

This rearrangement joins TRBV25-1 to TRBJ1-6, with D maybe TRBD1 (6 bases). This CDR3 contains 17 residues. V gave up 2 bases and J gave up 1 base, with 12 bases separating them. In germline, CDR1 is MGHDK, CDR2 SYGVNS. The CDR3 reads CASSEAGGGSYNSPLHF. The CDR3 DNA reads as TGTGCCAGCAGTGAAGCGGGGGGCGGTTCCTATAATTCACCCCTCCACTTT.

Comments on this clone: A read error may produce the germline difference seen at one junction end. The chain uses TRBV6-1 and TRBJ2-1; no clear D gene. CDR1 and CDR2 (germline): MNHNS, SASEGT. The CDR3 loop spans 15 amino acids. The CDR3 DNA is TGTGCCAGCAATGAAGGCAGGCTAACCTACAATGAGCAGTTCTTC. Translating gives CASNEGRLTYNEQFF.

This clone was seen a few times. The chain couples TRBV2 to TRBJ2-5; a weak D match, TRBD1 (6 bases). This CDR3 has 14 residues. The germline gives CDR1 SNHLY, CDR2 FYNNEI. The V end was cut by 11 bases, the J end by 1 base, with 17 bases between. This chain's CDR3 is CAGTPGTFQETQYF. In DNA form, the CDR3 reads TGTGCCGGGACCCCCGGGACATTCCAAGAGACCCAGTACTTC.

This clone has more than one count but fewer than ten. The gene calls are TRBV7-8 and TRBJ2-1; tentative D call: TRBD2 (5 bases). Trimming stripped 4 bases from V and 8 bases from J, with 15 bases between. CDR1 and CDR2 (germline): SGHVS, FQNEAQ. The CDR3 sequence is 14 residues long. The CDR3 DNA follows: TGTGCCAGCAGCTCAGGCCTACTAGTCTATGAGCAGTTCTTC. This codes for CASSSGLLVYEQFF.

This chain connects TRBV30 to TRBJ1-2; D uncertain. Between the trimmed V and J ends, which lost 0 bases and 4 bases, there was a span of 15 bases. The V gene's germline CDR1 is GTSNPN and CDR2 SVGIG (reference sequence). The CDR3 consists of 15 residues. The CDR3 nucleotides are TGTGCCTGGAGTGTAGTGGAGGGAGGCGGCTATGGCTACACCTTC. Protein product: CAWSVVEGGGYGYTF.

The sample holds a few counts of this clone. V is TRBV18 and J is TRBJ1-5, with D tentatively TRBD1 (6 bases). The CDR3 runs to 13 residues. Trimming took 6 bases from V and 5 from J, leaving 11 bases between them. From germline, CDR1 is KGHSH and CDR2 LQKENI. The CDR3, as DNA: TGTGCCAGCTCCCCGAGACAGGATCAGCCCCAGCATTTT. This codes for CASSPRQDQPQHF.

The DNA of the CDR3 is TGTGCCTGGAGACAGGCCAACTATGGCTACACCTTC. Protein: CAWRQANYGYTF. This chain joins TRBV30 and TRBJ1-2; possibly TRBD1 for D (5 bases). The germline gives CDR1 GTSNPN, CDR2 SVGIG (reference sequence). The CDR3 loop spans 12 amino acids. V lost 3 bases, J lost 2 bases, and 7 bases lay in between.

This clone was counted only a few times. The chain uses TRBV6-6 and TRBJ1-5, with D possibly TRBD1 on 6 matching bases. Germline V lookup: CDR1 MNHNY, CDR2 SVGAGI (reference sequence). Trimming pared 1 base from V and 6 bases from J, leaving 16 bases between. The CDR3 is made up of 16 amino acids. The CDR3 region has the DNA TGTGCCAGCAGTTACTTGCAGGGGCGTTCAGGTCAGCCCCAGCATTTT. This codes for CASSYLQGRSGQPQHF.

The chain combines TRBV6-1 with TRBJ1-6; D possibly corresponds to TRBD1 (5 bases). The CDR3 extends over 13 amino acids. CDR1 is MNHNS, CDR2 SASEGT, per germline. V was cut by 1 base and J by 9 bases, with 7 bases left in between. The CDR3 DNA reads TGTGCCAGCAGTGAAGGTGGGGCTTCACCCCTCCACTTT. Amino acid sequence: CASSEGGASPLHF.

Comments on this clone: The same CDR3 arises from other DNA sequences in this sample as well. The chain links TRBV18 to TRBJ1-5; 7 bases fit TRBD1. J gave up 2 bases and V 3 bases, and 4 bases lay outside the gene matches. The CDR3 spans 15 residues. Germline V gene lookup returns CDR1 KGHSH and CDR2 LQKENI. CDR3 coding DNA: TGTGCCAGCTCACCGACAACAGGGGGCAATCAGCCCCAGCATTTT. Its translation: CASSPTTGGNQPQHF.

This sequence joins TRBV29-1 and TRBJ2-7; D may be TRBD2 (6 bases). From germline, CDR1 is SQVTM and CDR2 ANQGSEA. The CDR3 has 13 residues. V was cut by 2 bases and J by 2 bases, with 10 bases left in between. The CDR3: CSVELAITYEQYF. The CDR3 region has the DNA TGCAGCGTTGAACTAGCGATCACCTACGAGCAGTACTTC.

In this sample, this clone turned up a few times. The chain employs TRBV18 and TRBJ1-5; a possible D gene is TRBD1 (6 bases). The CDR3 sequence is 15 residues long. Germline CDR1 KGHSH, CDR2 LQKENI. The V end lost 3 bases, the J end lost 4 bases, and 13 bases lay between the germline ends. CDR3 sequence (DNA): TGTGCCAGCTCACCTCCGGGACAACCTAATCAGCCCCAGCATTTT. Translated, it gives CASSPPGQPNQPQHF. The whole variable domain, filled in from reference TRBV18 and TRBJ1-5, reads NAGVMQNPRHLVRRRGQEARLRCSPMKGHSHVYWYRQLPEEGLKFMVYLQKENIIDESGMPKERFSAEFPKEGPSILRIQQVVRGDSAAYFCASSPPGQPNQPQHFGDGTRLSIL.

The chain links TRBV4-1 to TRBJ2-6, with TRBD1 matching 7 bases. The ends lost 1 base at V and 0 bases at J; junction bases unmatched: 6. CDR3 length equals 18 residues. Germline values: CDR1 MGHRA, CDR2 YSYEKL. The CDR3 loop reads CASSQVAQGISGANVLTF. For the CDR3, the DNA is TGCGCCAGCAGCCAAGTGGCACAGGGGATCTCTGGGGCCAACGTCCTGACTTTC.